A few counts support the clone carrying this TCR beta chain. Its antigen is not known. The germline V gene encodes CDR1 LGHDT and CDR2 YNNKEL (reference sequence). The CDR3 consists of 14 residues. Trimming took off 4 bases at V and 2 bases at J, with 10 bases between the two ends. Regions amplified from RNA transcripts were the TCR beta CDR3 regions. Initially, a first-round RT-PCR of the TCR CDR3 employed the HTBI primer set. From the multiplex PCR reads, TCRdb called clonotypes with MiXCR, one entry per CDR3 protein. The data hold 500,000 to 750,000 distinct CDR3 sequences, with 13% to 15% observed a single time. Every diagnosis used clinical symptoms, serum thyroxine and TRAb, thyroid ultrasound and orbital computed tomography. This entry is derived from a study of T cells in Graves' hyperthyroidism and ophthalmopathy. Study-wide results and caveats: Model predictions of ophthalmopathy came a median approximately 6.8 months before onset.

The rearrangement links TRBV3-1 to TRBJ2-3; D is unclear. The origin of this receptor is a woman aged 18-29 years with Graves' ophthalmopathy. Material for sequencing was blood. This CDR3 is CASSLTANTDTQYF. Here the CDR3 DNA reads TGTGCCAGCAGCCTGACGGCCAACACAGATACGCAGTATTTT.